This T cell receptor (beta chain) was sequenced in a study of beta chain features in type 1 diabetes. Turning to the study itself: Sorted cell examination encompassed roughly 110,000,000 cells across all samples. Findings and limits, study-wide: Patients with Type 1 diabetes showed moderately but significantly shorter TCRB CDR3s in all four CD4+ subsets.

This clone has more than one count but fewer than ten. Its target is not known. Of the isolated RNA, all was reverse transcribed, and so the sequenced material was expressed TCRB transcripts. Naive, central memory and regulatory T cell samples averaged around 4 million immunoSEQ reads each. Libraries were prepared by immunoSEQ multiplex PCR; TCRdb keeps only in-frame clonotypes and omits some of them. The sample consists of 600,000 to 750,000 clones, roughly 12% of them appearing once. Looked up from germline, CDR1 is SGHTA and CDR2 is FQGNSA. The CDR3 loop spans 14 amino acids. V was pared by 4 bases and J by 6 bases, with 4 bases of the junction left unmatched.

Sample: naive CD4+ T cells from blood. This sequence joins TRBV7-2 and TRBJ1-5, with 9 positions matching TRBD1. The sequence was collected from a man aged 25 to 45 with type 1 diabetes. Written as DNA, the CDR3 is TGTGCCAGCAGCTATATGGGACAGGGTCAGCCCCAGCATTTT. Translation gives CASSYMGQGQPQHF. Together with reference TRBV7-2 and TRBJ1-5, the CDR3 gives the full variable domain: GAGVSQSPSNKVTEKGKDVELRCDPISGHTALYWYRQSLGQGLEFLIYFQGNSAPDKSGLPSDRFSAERTGGSVSTLTIQRTQQEDSAVYLCASSYMGQGQPQHFGDGTRLSIL.